Listed below are T cell receptor beta chains from one sample, sequenced in a study of T cell changes during pregnancy in multiple sclerosis. Assay: immunoSEQ multiplex PCR; the TCRdb copy retains only in-frame clones and omits some. This sample has 70,000 or so clones, with 91% found just once. This specimen was peripheral blood, taken in the third trimester of pregnancy. The origin of the receptors is a female donor in good health, enrolled as a control in a pregnancy study. The CDR3 runs from the conserved cysteine through the conserved F or W. Each record gives: D gene, clone size, V gene, J gene, CDR3 DNA, CDR3 protein. D genes are given only for firm matches. Size is stated for part of the rows, as once, few or many counts, or as a class when the clone is expanded.

d_call: TRBD2; clone_size: -; v_call: TRBV7-8; j_call: TRBJ2-2; cdr3_nt: TGTGCCAGCAGCCCAGACTTAGCGGGAGGTGTGACCGGGGAGCTGTTTTTT; cdr3_aa: CASSPDLAGGVTGELFF
d_call: -; clone_size: few; v_call: TRBV7-8; j_call: TRBJ1-2; cdr3_nt: TGTGCCAGCAGCCCGTGGCAGGGAGGAGGCTACACCTTC; cdr3_aa: CASSPWQGGGYTF
d_call: -; clone_size: once; v_call: TRBV2; j_call: TRBJ1-2; cdr3_nt: TGTGCCAGCAGTGCGGGACAAGACTATGGCTACACCTTC; cdr3_aa: CASSAGQDYGYTF
d_call: TRBD2; clone_size: -; v_call: TRBV7-9; j_call: TRBJ2-5; cdr3_nt: TGTGCCAGCAGCCCTGGGACTAGCAGAGAGACCCAGTACTTC; cdr3_aa: CASSPGTSRETQYF
d_call: -; clone_size: -; v_call: TRBV11-2; j_call: TRBJ2-7; cdr3_nt: TGTGCCAGCAGTTTATCCGGGACCTACGAGCAGTACTTC; cdr3_aa: CASSLSGTYEQYF
d_call: -; clone_size: -; v_call: TRBV19; j_call: TRBJ1-1; cdr3_nt: TGTGCCAGTAGTATAGACGACTTGAACACTGAAGCTTTCTTT; cdr3_aa: CASSIDDLNTEAFF
d_call: TRBD2; clone_size: -; v_call: TRBV9; j_call: TRBJ2-7; cdr3_nt: TGTGCCAGCAGCTCCGGGACTAGCGGGACCTACGAGCAGTACTTC; cdr3_aa: CASSSGTSGTYEQYF
d_call: -; clone_size: -; v_call: TRBV6-6; j_call: TRBJ1-2; cdr3_nt: TGTGCCAGCAGCTACGTCCCACAGGGCTCTAACTATGGCTACACCTTC; cdr3_aa: CASSYVPQGSNYGYTF
d_call: -; clone_size: -; v_call: TRBV5-1; j_call: TRBJ1-5; cdr3_nt: TGCGCCAGCAGCCTGGGGCCGGGAGGCGGGCAGCCCCAGCATTTT; cdr3_aa: CASSLGPGGGQPQHF
d_call: -; clone_size: -; v_call: TRBV11-2; j_call: TRBJ1-6; cdr3_nt: TGTGCCAGCAGCTTAGAAGTCAGCTCCTATAATTCACCCCTCCACTTT; cdr3_aa: CASSLEVSSYNSPLHF
d_call: TRBD1; clone_size: -; v_call: TRBV6-5; j_call: TRBJ1-2; cdr3_nt: TGTGCCAGCAGTTGGACAGGGGACTATGGCTACACCTTC; cdr3_aa: CASSWTGDYGYTF
d_call: TRBD1; clone_size: -; v_call: TRBV19; j_call: TRBJ1-5; cdr3_nt: TGTGCCAGTAGTATCGGACAGGGGGGGAATCAGCCCCAGCATTTT; cdr3_aa: CASSIGQGGNQPQHF
d_call: TRBD2; clone_size: -; v_call: TRBV6-1; j_call: TRBJ2-1; cdr3_nt: TGTGCCAGCTTCATGCTAGCGGGGGGTTACAATGAGCAGTTCTTC; cdr3_aa: CASFMLAGGYNEQFF
d_call: -; clone_size: -; v_call: TRBV5-1; j_call: TRBJ2-7; cdr3_nt: TGCGCCAGCAGCCGGCGGGACGGTTCCTACGAGCAGTACTTC; cdr3_aa: CASSRRDGSYEQYF
d_call: TRBD1; clone_size: -; v_call: TRBV19; j_call: TRBJ1-2; cdr3_nt: TGTGCCAGTACTTTGGGACAGAACTACACCTTC; cdr3_aa: CASTLGQNYTF
d_call: -; clone_size: once; v_call: TRBV6-1; j_call: TRBJ1-4; cdr3_nt: TGTGCCAGCAGTGACGGGGGAACGGGTGAAAAACTGTTTTTT; cdr3_aa: CASSDGGTGEKLFF
d_call: -; clone_size: -; v_call: TRBV19; j_call: TRBJ2-5; cdr3_nt: TGTGCCAGTAGTACCCACGGGGGAGAGACCCAGTACTTC; cdr3_aa: CASSTHGGETQYF
d_call: -; clone_size: -; v_call: TRBV7-6; j_call: TRBJ1-1; cdr3_nt: TGTGCCAGCAGCTTAGGCCACAGGGCCATGAACACTGAAGCTTTCTTT; cdr3_aa: CASSLGHRAMNTEAFF
d_call: -; clone_size: -; v_call: TRBV6-1; j_call: TRBJ1-2; cdr3_nt: TGTGCCAGCAGTGCAAGGGGGGGCTATGGCTACACCTTC; cdr3_aa: CASSARGGYGYTF
d_call: -; clone_size: -; v_call: TRBV19; j_call: TRBJ1-5; cdr3_nt: TGTGCCAGTAGTTCGGACAGTTATAGCAATCAGCCCCAGCATTTT; cdr3_aa: CASSSDSYSNQPQHF
d_call: TRBD1; clone_size: once; v_call: TRBV5-1; j_call: TRBJ1-2; cdr3_nt: TGCGCCAGCAGCGGGGCTCTAGGGACAGGAGTCTCTCATGGCTACACCTTC; cdr3_aa: CASSGALGTGVSHGYTF
d_call: -; clone_size: -; v_call: TRBV5-6; j_call: TRBJ1-1; cdr3_nt: TGTGCCAGCAGCCCGACCGGACAGAACACTGAAGCTTTCTTT; cdr3_aa: CASSPTGQNTEAFF
d_call: -; clone_size: -; v_call: TRBV6-5; j_call: TRBJ1-2; cdr3_nt: TGTGCCAGCAGTTACTCAAACAGGGATGGCTACACCTTC; cdr3_aa: CASSYSNRDGYTF
d_call: -; clone_size: -; v_call: TRBV5-1; j_call: TRBJ1-2; cdr3_nt: TGCGCCAGCCGAGTCGAGCTTAACTATGGCTACACCTTC; cdr3_aa: CASRVELNYGYTF
d_call: -; clone_size: -; v_call: TRBV7-2; j_call: TRBJ1-3; cdr3_nt: TGTGCCAGCAGCCCCGACACTGGAAACACCATATATTTT; cdr3_aa: CASSPDTGNTIYF
d_call: -; clone_size: -; v_call: TRBV19; j_call: TRBJ2-5; cdr3_nt: TGTGCCAGTAGTACAGGGGCGGGAGAGCAAGAGACCCAGTACTTC; cdr3_aa: CASSTGAGEQETQYF
d_call: -; clone_size: -; v_call: TRBV5-5; j_call: TRBJ2-7; cdr3_nt: TGTGCCAGCAGCTTGGTCGCAGGGAAGACCTACGAGCAGTACTTC; cdr3_aa: CASSLVAGKTYEQYF
d_call: -; clone_size: -; v_call: TRBV9; j_call: TRBJ1-3; cdr3_nt: TGTGCCAGCAGCGTAGCCCCTTTCTCTGGAAACACCATATATTTT; cdr3_aa: CASSVAPFSGNTIYF
d_call: TRBD1; clone_size: -; v_call: TRBV19; j_call: TRBJ1-1; cdr3_nt: TGTGCCAGTACCTTATCGGGACAGAGGAACACTGAAGCTTTCTTT; cdr3_aa: CASTLSGQRNTEAFF
d_call: -; clone_size: -; v_call: TRBV28; j_call: TRBJ2-1; cdr3_nt: TGTGCCAGCAGTCCTTTTATAGGACTACCGAACAATGAGCAGTTCTTC; cdr3_aa: CASSPFIGLPNNEQFF
d_call: -; clone_size: -; v_call: TRBV9; j_call: TRBJ1-1; cdr3_nt: TGTGCCAGCAGCGTGAACAGGGTGAACACTGAAGCTTTCTTT; cdr3_aa: CASSVNRVNTEAFF
d_call: -; clone_size: -; v_call: TRBV13; j_call: TRBJ1-2; cdr3_nt: TGTGCCAGCAGCTCTCCGAGAACTAACTATGGCTACACCTTC; cdr3_aa: CASSSPRTNYGYTF
d_call: -; clone_size: -; v_call: TRBV18; j_call: TRBJ1-2; cdr3_nt: TGTGCCAGCTCACCACAGGGGAGGGCTAACTATGGCTACACCTTC; cdr3_aa: CASSPQGRANYGYTF
d_call: -; clone_size: -; v_call: TRBV27; j_call: TRBJ1-4; cdr3_nt: TGTGCCAGCAGTCCTCTCGGGGGAGGCGAAAAACTGTTTTTT; cdr3_aa: CASSPLGGGEKLFF
d_call: TRBD1; clone_size: -; v_call: TRBV5-8; j_call: TRBJ1-1; cdr3_nt: TGTGCCAGCAGCGCTGACAGGGGACGAGACACTGAAGCTTTCTTT; cdr3_aa: CASSADRGRDTEAFF
d_call: -; clone_size: -; v_call: TRBV27; j_call: TRBJ1-1; cdr3_nt: TGTGCCAGCAATCGGTACAGAGCGAACACTGAAGCTTTCTTT; cdr3_aa: CASNRYRANTEAFF
d_call: -; clone_size: -; v_call: TRBV10-3; j_call: TRBJ1-2; cdr3_nt: TGTGCCATCAGTCCTACAGGGATCAAGGGCTACACCTTC; cdr3_aa: CAISPTGIKGYTF
d_call: -; clone_size: -; v_call: TRBV7-9; j_call: TRBJ2-1; cdr3_nt: TGTGCCAGCAGCTTAGCATACACTAGCTCCTACAATGAGCAGTTCTTC; cdr3_aa: CASSLAYTSSYNEQFF
d_call: TRBD1; clone_size: -; v_call: TRBV5-1; j_call: TRBJ1-3; cdr3_nt: TGCGCCAGCAGCCAGGACAGGGGGCGAAACACCATATATTTT; cdr3_aa: CASSQDRGRNTIYF
d_call: TRBD1; clone_size: -; v_call: TRBV5-8; j_call: TRBJ2-5; cdr3_nt: TGTGCCAGCAGCCTGGACAGGGGACAAGAGACCCAGTACTTC; cdr3_aa: CASSLDRGQETQYF
d_call: -; clone_size: once; v_call: TRBV2; j_call: TRBJ1-2; cdr3_nt: TGTGCCAGCAGTTGGACAGATGGGGGTGGCTACACCTTC; cdr3_aa: CASSWTDGGGYTF
d_call: TRBD2; clone_size: -; v_call: TRBV28; j_call: TRBJ2-1; cdr3_nt: TGTGCCAGCAGCCTCCGGACTAGCGGGAGAACGAGAGAGCAGTTCTTC; cdr3_aa: CASSLRTSGRTREQFF
d_call: -; clone_size: -; v_call: TRBV6-6; j_call: TRBJ2-7; cdr3_nt: TGTGCCAGCAGTCCCGCGGCAGTCCTCTCCTACGAGCAGTACTTC; cdr3_aa: CASSPAAVLSYEQYF
d_call: -; clone_size: -; v_call: TRBV2; j_call: TRBJ1-1; cdr3_nt: TGTGCCAGCAGTGAGGTGGGGGCCACGTACATGAACACTGAAGCTTTCTTT; cdr3_aa: CASSEVGATYMNTEAFF
d_call: TRBD1; clone_size: -; v_call: TRBV5-5; j_call: TRBJ1-2; cdr3_nt: TGTGCCAGCAGCTTGGAGACAGGGGGTCGTTATGGCTACACCTTC; cdr3_aa: CASSLETGGRYGYTF
d_call: TRBD1; clone_size: -; v_call: TRBV6-6; j_call: TRBJ2-7; cdr3_nt: TGTGCCAGCAGTTACCCCCGCAGGGGGACCTACGAGCAGTACTTC; cdr3_aa: CASSYPRRGTYEQYF
d_call: -; clone_size: -; v_call: TRBV6-5; j_call: TRBJ2-7; cdr3_nt: TGTGCCAGCAGTTACTCGACGGGAGCTAGGGAGCAGTACTTC; cdr3_aa: CASSYSTGAREQYF
d_call: TRBD2; clone_size: once; v_call: TRBV6-5; j_call: TRBJ2-2; cdr3_nt: TGTGCCACCCTCATTGAGCGGGGGACCGGGGAGCTGTTTTTT; cdr3_aa: CATLIERGTGELFF
d_call: TRBD1; clone_size: -; v_call: TRBV5-1; j_call: TRBJ1-2; cdr3_nt: TGCGCCAGCGGACGGGACAGGGAAGTTGGTGGCTACACCTTC; cdr3_aa: CASGRDREVGGYTF
d_call: -; clone_size: once; v_call: TRBV5-1; j_call: TRBJ2-6; cdr3_nt: TGCGCCAGCAGCTTGCGGTCCCTCTCTGGGGCCAACGTCCTGACTTTC; cdr3_aa: CASSLRSLSGANVLTF
d_call: -; clone_size: -; v_call: TRBV5-1; j_call: TRBJ2-5; cdr3_nt: TGCGCCAGCAGCACAGGACCAGCCACCCAAGAGACCCAGTACTTC; cdr3_aa: CASSTGPATQETQYF
d_call: -; clone_size: -; v_call: TRBV11-3; j_call: TRBJ1-2; cdr3_nt: TGTGCCAGCAGCTTAGTTCCGGGTGGCTCCGGAGGGAGCTACACCTTC; cdr3_aa: CASSLVPGGSGGSYTF